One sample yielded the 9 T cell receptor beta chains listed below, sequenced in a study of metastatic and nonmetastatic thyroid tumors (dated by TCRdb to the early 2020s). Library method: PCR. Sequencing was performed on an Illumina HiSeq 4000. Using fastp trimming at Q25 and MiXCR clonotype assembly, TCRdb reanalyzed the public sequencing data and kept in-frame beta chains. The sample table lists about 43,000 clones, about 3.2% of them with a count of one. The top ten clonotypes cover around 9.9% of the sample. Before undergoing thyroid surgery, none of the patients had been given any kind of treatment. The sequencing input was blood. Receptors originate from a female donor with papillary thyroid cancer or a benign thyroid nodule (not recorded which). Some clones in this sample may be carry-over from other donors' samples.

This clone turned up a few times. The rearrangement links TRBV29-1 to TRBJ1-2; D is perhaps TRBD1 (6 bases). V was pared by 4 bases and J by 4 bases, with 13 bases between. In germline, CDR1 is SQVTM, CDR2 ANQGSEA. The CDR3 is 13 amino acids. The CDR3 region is CSVVRDILYGYTF. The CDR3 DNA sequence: TGCAGCGTTGTACGGGACATCCTCTATGGCTACACCTTC.

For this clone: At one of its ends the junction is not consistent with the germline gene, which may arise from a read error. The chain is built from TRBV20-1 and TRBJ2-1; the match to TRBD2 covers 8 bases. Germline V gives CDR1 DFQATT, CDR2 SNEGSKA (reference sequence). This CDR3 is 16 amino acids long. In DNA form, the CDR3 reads TGCAGTGCTAGGTCCCGGGCTAGCGGGTTATCCAATGAGCTGTTCTTC. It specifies CSARSRASGLSNELFF.

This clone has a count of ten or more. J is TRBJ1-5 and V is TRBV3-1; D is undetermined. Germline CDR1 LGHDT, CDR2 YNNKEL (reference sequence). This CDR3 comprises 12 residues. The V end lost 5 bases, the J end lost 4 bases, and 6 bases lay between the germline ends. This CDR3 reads CASSSANQPQHF. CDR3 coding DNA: TGTGCCAGCAGCTCAGCAAATCAGCCCCAGCATTTT.

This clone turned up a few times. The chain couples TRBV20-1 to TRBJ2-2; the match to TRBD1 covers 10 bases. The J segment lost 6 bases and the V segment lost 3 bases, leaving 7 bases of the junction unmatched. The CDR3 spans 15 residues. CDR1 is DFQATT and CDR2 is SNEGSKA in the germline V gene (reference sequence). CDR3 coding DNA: TGCAGTGCTAGTGCCGGGACAGGGGACGCCGGGGAGCTGTTTTTT. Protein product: CSASAGTGDAGELFF.

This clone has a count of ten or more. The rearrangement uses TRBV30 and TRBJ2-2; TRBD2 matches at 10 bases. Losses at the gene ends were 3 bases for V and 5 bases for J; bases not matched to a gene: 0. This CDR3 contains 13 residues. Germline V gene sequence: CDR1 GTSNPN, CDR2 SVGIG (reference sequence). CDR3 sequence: CAWRTSGTGELFF. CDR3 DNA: TGTGCCTGGAGGACTAGCGGGACCGGGGAGCTGTTTTTT.

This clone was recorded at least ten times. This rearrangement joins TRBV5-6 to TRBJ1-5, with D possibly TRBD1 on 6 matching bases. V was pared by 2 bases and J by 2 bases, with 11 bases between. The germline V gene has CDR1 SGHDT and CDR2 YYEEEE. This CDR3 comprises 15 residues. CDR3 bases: TGTGCCAGCAGCTTAACAGGGAGTGGCAATCAGCCCCAGCATTTT. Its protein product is CASSLTGSGNQPQHF. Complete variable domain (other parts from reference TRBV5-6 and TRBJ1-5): DAGVTQSPTHLIKTRGQQVTLRCSPKSGHDTVSWYQQALGQGPQFIFQYYEEEERQRGNFPDRFSGHQFPNYSSELNVNALLLGDSALYLCASSLTGSGNQPQHFGDGTRLSIL.

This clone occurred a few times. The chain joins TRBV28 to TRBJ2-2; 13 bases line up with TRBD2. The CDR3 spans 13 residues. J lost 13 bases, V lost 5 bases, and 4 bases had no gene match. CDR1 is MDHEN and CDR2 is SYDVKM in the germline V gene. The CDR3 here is CASSRTSGRPLFF. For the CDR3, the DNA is TGTGCCAGCAGTCGGACTAGCGGGAGACCGCTGTTTTTT. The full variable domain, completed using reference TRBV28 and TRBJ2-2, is DVKVTQSSRYLVKRTGEKVFLECVQDMDHENMFWYRQDPGLGLRLIYFSYDVKMKEKGDIPEGYSVSREKKERFSLILESASTNQTSMYLCASSRTSGRPLFFGEGSRLTVL.

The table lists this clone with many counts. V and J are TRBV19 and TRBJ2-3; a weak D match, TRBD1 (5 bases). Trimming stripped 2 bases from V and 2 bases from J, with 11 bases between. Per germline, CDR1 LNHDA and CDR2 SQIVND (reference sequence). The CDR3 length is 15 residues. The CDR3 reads CASSIQGTLTDTQYF. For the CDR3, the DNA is TGTGCCAGTAGTATACAGGGCACCCTCACAGATACGCAGTATTTT.

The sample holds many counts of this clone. The CDR3 DNA sequence: TGTGCCAGCAGCGTAACAGGGGACCTATACGAGCAGTACTTC. This translates into CASSVTGDLYEQYF. The chain carries TRBV9 and TRBJ2-7, with 7 bases identical to TRBD1. V shed 1 base and J 4 bases; nucleotides not matched to a gene: 5. CDR1 and CDR2 from the germline V gene are SGDLS and YYNGEE. The CDR3 spans 14 residues.